One and the same sample provided the 7 T cell receptor beta chains below, sequenced in a study of T cell repertoires in cytomegalovirus infection. A single record per CDR3 protein comes from TCRdb applying MiXCR to the reads. Among 300,000 or so distinct CDR3 sequences listed, roughly 23% were seen once. The sequenced sample consisted of PBMCs. The receptors were gathered from a human donor in good health (CMV status not recorded). Some clones in this sample may be carry-over from other donors' samples.

V is TRBV18 and J is TRBJ2-3, with D possibly being TRBD2 (7 bases). V lost 0 bases and J lost 3, with 16 bases in between. The CDR3 is made up of 17 amino acids. Looked up from germline, CDR1 is KGHSH and CDR2 is LQKENI. The CDR3 DNA is TGTGCCAGCTCACCACCCCGAACAGGGAGGGCGACAGATACGCAGTATTTT. Encoded protein: CASSPPRTGRATDTQYF.

The chain is built from TRBV7-9 and TRBJ2-7, with D possibly TRBD1 on 6 matching bases. V gave up 5 bases and J gave up 0 bases, with 14 bases separating them. This CDR3 is 15 amino acids long. Germline V gives CDR1 SEHNR, CDR2 FQNEAQ (reference sequence). CDR3 sequence reads: CASSHGQLSSYEQYF. The DNA for the CDR3 is TGTGCCAGCAGCCATGGACAGTTAAGCTCCTACGAGCAGTACTTC.

This chain uses TRBV14 with TRBJ2-6; possible D gene TRBD2, 7 bases. Trimming took off 4 bases at V and 1 base at J, with 17 bases between the two ends. The CDR3 spans 18 residues. Germline loops: CDR1 SGHDN, CDR2 FVKESK. The CDR3 region is CASSRMGGAGSGANVLTF. The CDR3 DNA is TGTGCCAGCAGCCGGATGGGGGGGGCCGGGTCTGGGGCCAACGTCCTGACTTTC.

The sample holds a few counts of this clonotype. V usage is TRBV5-1 and J usage is TRBJ1-4, with D possibly TRBD1 on 5 matching bases. In germline, CDR1 is SGHRS, CDR2 YFSETQ. The V end was cut by 3 bases, the J end by 4 bases, with 13 bases between. CDR3 size: 15 residues. CDR3 protein: CASSSGAVFNEKLFF. CDR3 in DNA: TGCGCCAGCAGCTCCGGGGCAGTTTTTAATGAAAAACTGTTTTTT.

This clonotype showed up just a few times. The chain is built from TRBV20-1 and TRBJ2-7; 9 nucleotides align to TRBD1. This CDR3 is 13 amino acids long. Looked up from germline, CDR1 is DFQATT and CDR2 is SNEGSKA (reference sequence). Trimming took 3 bases from V and 4 from J; bases not matched to a gene: 4. CDR3 coding DNA: TGCAGTGCTAGGCGGGACAGGGTATACGAGCAGTACTTC. It translates to CSARRDRVYEQYF.

This rearrangement joins TRBV7-2 to TRBJ1-2; tentatively, D is TRBD1 (5 bases). The length of the CDR3 is 14 residues. Germline CDR1 and CDR2: SGHTA and FQGNSA. The V end was cut by 1 base, the J end by 4 bases, with 10 bases between. CDR3: CASSLGQSSYGYTF. The CDR3 bases are TGTGCCAGCAGCTTAGGACAGAGCTCCTATGGCTACACCTTC.

This clonotype was counted between two and nine times. This chain links TRBV15 with TRBJ2-7; D is uncertain. Germline loops: CDR1 LNHNV, CDR2 YYDKDF (reference sequence). The CDR3 is made up of 11 amino acids. Between the trimmed V and J ends, which lost 2 bases and 5 bases, there was a span of 4 bases. The CDR3 DNA sequence: TGTGCCACCAGCAGATATGACGAGCAGTACTTC. Amino acids: CATSRYDEQYF.